In its sample, the clone carrying this TCR beta chain was seen many times. No antigen is known for it. From RNA transcripts, TCR beta CDR3 regions were amplified. HTBI primers were the set used in a first-round RT-PCR of the TCR CDR3. TCRdb used MiXCR to reprocess the multiplex PCR reads, holding one entry per CDR3 protein. Here the sample spans roughly 350,000 distinct CDR3 sequences, approximately 13% being singletons. This record belongs to a study of T cells in Graves' hyperthyroidism and ophthalmopathy. Notes on the study in general: Stable hyperthyroidism was told apart from ophthalmopathy by a model built on 13 V-J features.

PBMCs stemmed from around 9.3 ml fresh peripheral blood. This receptor was taken from a woman aged 35 to 49 with Graves' ophthalmopathy. The source material was blood.

This CDR3 is CASSYGPGEYGYTF. The CDR3 DNA sequence: TGTGCCAGCAGTTACGGGCCAGGGGAATATGGCTACACCTTC. The chain recombines TRBV6-5 with TRBJ1-2, with a possible D match to TRBD1 (6 bases). The germline CDR1 and CDR2 sequences are MNHEY and SVGAGI. This CDR3 has 14 amino acids. The V end was cut by 2 bases, the J end by 5 bases, with 12 bases between.